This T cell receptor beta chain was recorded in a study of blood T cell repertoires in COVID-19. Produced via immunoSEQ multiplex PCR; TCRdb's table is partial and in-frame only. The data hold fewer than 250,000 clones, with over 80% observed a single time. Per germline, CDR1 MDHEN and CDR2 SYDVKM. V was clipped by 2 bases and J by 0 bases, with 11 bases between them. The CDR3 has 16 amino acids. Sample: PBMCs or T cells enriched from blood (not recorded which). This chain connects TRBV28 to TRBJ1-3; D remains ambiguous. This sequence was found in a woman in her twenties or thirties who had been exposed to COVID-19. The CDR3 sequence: CASSLRGMFSGNTIYF. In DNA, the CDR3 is TGTGCCAGCAGTTTAAGAGGGATGTTCTCTGGAAACACCATATATTTT.